Included here is one T cell receptor (beta chain) sequence, with context. This entry is derived from a study of T-cell reconstitution after alpha-beta-depleted transplantation in children. Construction of the TCRbeta library involved unique molecular identifiers. Each CDR3 protein is one row after TCRdb ran MiXCR on the PCR reads. The sample contains about 580,000 distinct CDR3 sequences, 20% to 25% of which appear only once. Trimming stripped 0 bases from V and 4 bases from J, with 19 bases between. The CDR3 runs to 17 residues. The germline CDR1 and CDR2 sequences are SGHRS and YFSETQ. The material was PBMCs, mostly from graft donor cells, obtained 360 days after TCRalphabeta/CD19-depleted stem cell transplant. The clonotype was recovered from a boy under two years old who had a stem cell transplant for acute myeloid leukemia, so the T cells may come from the graft donor. This chain connects TRBV5-1 to TRBJ1-1; D is undetermined. CDR3 nucleotides: TGCGCCAGCAGCTTGGAAGGGTTCACTACCTGGGGCACTGAAGCTTTCTTT. It translates to CASSLEGFTTWGTEAFF.